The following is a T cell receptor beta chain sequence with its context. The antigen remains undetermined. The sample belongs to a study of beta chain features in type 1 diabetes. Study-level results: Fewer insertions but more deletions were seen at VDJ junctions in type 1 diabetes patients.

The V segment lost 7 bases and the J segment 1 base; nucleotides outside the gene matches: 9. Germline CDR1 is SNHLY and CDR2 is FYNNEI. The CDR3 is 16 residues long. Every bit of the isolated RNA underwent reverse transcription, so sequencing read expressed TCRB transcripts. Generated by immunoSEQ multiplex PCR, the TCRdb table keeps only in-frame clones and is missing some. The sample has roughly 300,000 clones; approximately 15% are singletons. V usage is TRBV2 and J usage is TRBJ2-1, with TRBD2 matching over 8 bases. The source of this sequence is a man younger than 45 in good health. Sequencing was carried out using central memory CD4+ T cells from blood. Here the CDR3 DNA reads TGTGCCAGCACCGGCCGGGGGGGATCTTCCTACAATGAGCAGTTCTTC. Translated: CASTGRGGSSYNEQFF.